This entry lists 30 T cell receptor beta chains sequenced from one sample in a study of neoadjuvant anti-PD-1 for oral cavity cancer (dated by TCRdb to the early 2020s). The sample's time point label is to be understood as: after neoadjuvant nivolumab, at surgical resection. The library was made by the immunoSEQ multiplex PCR assay. In its TCRdb copy, this immuneACCESS table keeps in-frame sequences only and misses some clones. Where compared with another copy, unresolved V genes explain less than half of these, and the others have no known cause. This sample has approximately 15,000 clones in its table, and roughly 70% of those were observed once. The ten most abundant clones make up around 2.3% of the sample. The sequenced sample was PBMCs, obtained after nivolumab (anti-PD-1) treatment. The source of these receptors is a person aged 35 to 85 with oral cavity squamous cell carcinoma.

The V and J genes are TRBV30 and TRBJ1-5, with D hard to call. Germline V gene data show CDR1 as GTSNPN and CDR2 as SVGIG (reference sequence). The CDR3 is 14 residues long. V was clipped by 2 bases and J by 4 bases, with 12 bases between them. The CDR3: CAWSFSGGNQPQHF. For the CDR3, the DNA is TGTGCCTGGAGTTTCTCCGGAGGGAATCAGCCCCAGCATTTT.

This clone was detected only once. The chain links TRBV11-3 to TRBJ2-3; no clear D. Germline assignment: CDR1 SGHNT and CDR2 YENEEA. The CDR3 totals 17 residues. V shed 5 bases and J shed 1 base, with 19 bases lying between them. Here the CDR3 reads CASSPPCYPRCTDTQYF. As DNA, the CDR3 is TGTGCCAGCAGCCCCCCTTGTTACCCCCGATGCACAGATACGCAGTATTTT.

This rearrangement joins TRBV6-4 to TRBJ2-2; tentatively, D is TRBD2 (5 bases). The CDR3 has 14 amino acids. Deletions cut 5 bases from V and 4 bases from J, with 11 bases between. Looked up from germline, CDR1 is MRHNA and CDR2 is SNTAGT. This chain's CDR3 is CASSQRGSTGELFF. The DNA of the CDR3 is TGTGCCAGCAGTCAACGGGGAAGCACCGGGGAGCTGTTTTTT.

The V gene is TRBV9, the J gene TRBJ2-3; 10 bases agree with TRBD2. The CDR3 extends over 19 amino acids. In germline, CDR1 is SGDLS, CDR2 YYNGEE. The V segment lost 4 bases and the J segment 0 bases; nucleotides outside the gene matches: 14. CDR3 residues: CASSPGLPSGGWSTDTQYF. The DNA for the CDR3 is TGTGCCAGCAGCCCTGGGCTGCCTAGCGGGGGATGGAGCACAGATACGCAGTATTTT.

The chain recombines TRBV7-8 with TRBJ2-1, with a possible D match to TRBD1 (6 bases). Germline V gene data show CDR1 as SGHVS and CDR2 as FQNEAQ. The CDR3 contains 16 residues. Trimming cost V 0 bases and J 8 bases, with 17 bases left between them. DNA for the CDR3: TGTGCCAGCAGCTTAGCGCTGGCAGGGGTTTTGGATGAGCAGTTCTTC. Translating it yields CASSLALAGVLDEQFF.

V usage is TRBV7-8 and J usage is TRBJ1-5; unclear D gene. The CDR3 covers 15 residues. Germline lookup yields CDR1 SGHVS and CDR2 FQNEAQ. The germline V and J ends were trimmed by 3 bases and 1 base, with 10 bases remaining between them. CDR3 nucleotides: TGTGCCAGCAGCTTTGGAGTCGGGAGCAATCAGCCCCAGCATTTT. Its translation: CASSFGVGSNQPQHF.

V gene TRBV5-1 combines with J gene TRBJ1-5; D might be TRBD1 (5 bases). This CDR3 has 19 amino acids. Trimming took off 0 bases at V and 0 bases at J, with 19 bases between the two ends. Germline V gene data show CDR1 as SGHRS and CDR2 as YFSETQ. CDR3 in amino acids: CASSLAPAGSTDSNQPQHF. The CDR3 bases are TGCGCCAGCAGCTTGGCCCCCGCAGGGTCGACGGATAGCAATCAGCCCCAGCATTTT.

This clone occurred once. This chain joins TRBV4-1 and TRBJ2-5; 14 nucleotides align to TRBD2. The germline CDR1 and CDR2 sequences are MGHRA and YSYEKL. This CDR3 spans 15 amino acids. J was trimmed by 5 bases and V by 1 base; bases with no gene match: 0. This CDR3 is CASSQGTSGGETQYF. In DNA form, the CDR3 reads TGCGCCAGCAGCCAAGGGACTAGCGGGGGGGAGACCCAGTACTTC.

The chain is built from TRBV5-1 and TRBJ2-5, with 10 bases fitting TRBD2. Trimming removed 4 bases from V and 5 bases from J; junction bases left unmatched: 8. The CDR3 has 15 amino acids. Germline V gene sequence: CDR1 SGHRS, CDR2 YFSETQ. The CDR3 nucleotides read TGCGCCAGCAGCACAATAGCGGGGGGTTCTGAGACCCAGTACTTC. This encodes CASSTIAGGSETQYF.

The J gene is TRBJ1-2, the V gene TRBV19; tentatively, D is TRBD1 (5 bases). Germline V gene lookup returns CDR1 LNHDA and CDR2 SQIVND (reference sequence). The V end was cut by 7 bases, the J end by 3 bases, with 9 bases between. The CDR3 contains 12 residues. CDR3 DNA: TGTGCCAGTACAGGGAGAGACTATGGCTACACCTTC. Translated, it gives CASTGRDYGYTF.

The rearrangement links TRBV12-5 to TRBJ2-3; 8 bases fit TRBD1. Germline lookup yields CDR1 LGHNT and CDR2 FRNRAP. The CDR3 has 14 residues. V shed 5 bases and J 4 bases; nucleotides not matched to a gene: 5. The CDR3: CASGRRQGPDTQYF. The CDR3 DNA follows: TGTGCTAGTGGTAGACGACAGGGGCCAGATACGCAGTATTTT.

The V call is TRBV28, the J call TRBJ1-1, with a tentative D call TRBD1 (6 bases). Germline CDR1 reads MDHEN; CDR2 reads SYDVKM. The CDR3 covers 13 residues. V was clipped by 10 bases and J by 4 bases, with 16 bases between them. DNA for the CDR3: TGTGCCACCCTCCATGGAGGGGGCACTGAAGCTTTCTTT. Translation gives CATLHGGGTEAFF.

The chain recombines TRBV4-1 with TRBJ2-7, with TRBD2 matching over 12 bases. Germline CDR1 reads MGHRA; CDR2 reads YSYEKL. The CDR3 is 18 amino acids. The J segment lost 3 bases and the V segment lost 2 bases, leaving 11 bases of the junction unmatched. CDR3 amino acids: CASSQYMTSGSADYEQYF. In DNA, the CDR3 is TGCGCCAGCAGCCAATATATGACTAGCGGGAGTGCGGACTACGAGCAGTACTTC.

J is TRBJ1-2 and V is TRBV10-2, with 7 bases aligning to TRBD1. Trimming removed 6 bases from V and 12 bases from J; junction bases left unmatched: 16. CDR3 size: 14 residues. Germline assignment: CDR1 WSHSY and CDR2 SAAADI. CDR3 coding DNA: TGCGCCAGCAGGGACCGGGACAGCGGGCCGCGGGACACCTTC. This encodes CASRDRDSGPRDTF.

The genes are TRBV27 and TRBJ2-7, with D uncertain. The length of the CDR3 is 13 residues. Germline lookup yields CDR1 MNHEY and CDR2 SMNVEV (reference sequence). V dropped 4 bases and J dropped 4 bases, with 11 bases sitting between them. CDR3 in DNA: TGTGCCAGCAGTTCAATCTTCAGGTACGAGCAGTACTTC. It translates to CASSSIFRYEQYF.

The genes are TRBV7-9 and TRBJ2-4, with D unresolved. The CDR3 length is 18 residues. The V end was cut by 0 bases, the J end by 1 base, with 16 bases between. CDR1 SEHNR and CDR2 FQNEAQ come from the germline V gene (reference sequence). CDR3 sequence (DNA): TGTGCCAGCAGCTTAGCGCTCGTGACCAGCCTGGCCAAAAACATTCAGTACTTC. Translating it yields CASSLALVTSLAKNIQYF. The whole variable domain, filled in from reference TRBV7-9 and TRBJ2-4, reads DTGVSQNPRHKITKRGQNVTFRCDPISEHNRLYWYRQTLGQGPEFLTYFQNEAQLEKSRLLSDRFSAERPKGSFSTLEIQRTEQGDSAMYLCASSLALVTSLAKNIQYFGAGTRLSVL.

The V call is TRBV5-4, the J call TRBJ2-1; 8 nucleotides match TRBD1. Germline V gives CDR1 SGHNT, CDR2 YYREEE (reference sequence). Trimming took 1 base from V and 3 from J; bases not matched to a gene: 3. The CDR3 runs 15 residues. This CDR3 is CASSLRQGFYNEQFF. CDR3 bases: TGTGCCAGCAGCTTGAGACAGGGGTTCTACAATGAGCAGTTCTTC.

The chain recombines TRBV7-3 with TRBJ1-2; the match to TRBD1 covers 10 bases. This CDR3 is built from 14 residues. Germline CDR1 SGHTA, CDR2 FQGTGA. V shed 4 bases, J shed 3 bases, and the junction held 2 bases outside the gene matches. This CDR3 is CASSSGTGDYGYTF. The DNA for the CDR3 is TGTGCCAGCAGCTCCGGGACAGGGGACTATGGCTACACCTTC.

This chain uses TRBV7-9 with TRBJ1-2; D perhaps matches TRBD1 (6 bases). Trimming removed 3 bases at V and 8 bases at J, with 19 bases between. Germline V CDR1 and CDR2: SEHNR, FQNEAQ (reference sequence). The CDR3 spans 15 residues. CDR3 loop: CASSFVDTGSNGYTF. In DNA form, the CDR3 reads TGTGCCAGCAGCTTCGTCGATACAGGGAGCAACGGCTACACCTTC.

The chain has TRBV2 and TRBJ2-4; weak D call: TRBD1 (6 bases). V shed 3 bases and J shed 3 bases, with 15 bases lying between them. Germline loops: CDR1 SNHLY, CDR2 FYNNEI. CDR3 length: 16 amino acids. CDR3 region: CASSELLLRGKNIQYF. The CDR3 DNA follows: TGTGCCAGCAGTGAGCTCCTACTCAGGGGCAAAAACATTCAGTACTTC.

This chain uses TRBV2 with TRBJ2-7; D is uncertain. The CDR3 contains 13 residues. Germline CDR1 reads SNHLY; CDR2 reads FYNNEI. The V end lost 2 bases, the J end lost 4 bases, and 9 bases lay between the germline ends. The CDR3 is CASSEPPVYEQYF. The CDR3, as DNA: TGTGCCAGCAGTGAACCCCCAGTGTACGAGCAGTACTTC.

The chain joins TRBV11-2 to TRBJ1-2; D call uncertain. This CDR3 comprises 15 residues. Per the germline V gene, CDR1 is SGHAT and CDR2 is FQNNGV. V was clipped by 6 bases and J by 4 bases, with 18 bases between them. CDR3 sequence: CASRGGRTNPYGYTF. CDR3 in DNA: TGTGCCAGCAGAGGTGGACGGACCAATCCCTATGGCTACACCTTC.

The CDR3 spells CASSGDRASYGYTF. The DNA for the CDR3 is TGTGCCAGCAGCGGGGACAGGGCGAGCTATGGCTACACCTTC. This chain joins TRBV5-6 and TRBJ1-2; 9 bases line up with TRBD1. CDR1 and CDR2 (germline): SGHDT, YYEEEE. After removal of 4 bases from V and 4 bases from J, the junction contained 5 bases not matched to a gene. The CDR3 contains 14 residues.

The chain is built from TRBV27 and TRBJ1-4, with a tentative D call TRBD1 (5 bases). Between the trimmed V and J ends, which lost 2 bases and 10 bases, there was a span of 11 bases. The CDR3 is 13 amino acids. The V gene's germline CDR1 is MNHEY and CDR2 SMNVEV (reference sequence). CDR3: CASSLGQAGKLFF. CDR3 coding DNA: TGTGCCAGCAGTTTAGGACAAGCGGGAAAACTGTTTTTT.

The chain carries TRBV10-3 and TRBJ2-2; a weak D match, TRBD1 (6 bases). V gave up 8 bases and J gave up 3 bases, with 16 bases separating them. The CDR3 consists of 15 residues. Germline-derived CDR1 and CDR2 are ENHRY and SYGVKD. DNA for the CDR3: TGTGCCATCGGCTCGGGCCAGGGGCACACCGGGGAGCTGTTTTTT. This translates into CAIGSGQGHTGELFF.

This clone has just one count. The chain combines TRBV19 with TRBJ1-5; TRBD1 aligns across 9 bases. The CDR3 length is 15 residues. V dropped 7 bases and J dropped 4; count of bases not matched to a gene: 8. Germline V lookup: CDR1 LNHDA, CDR2 SQIVND (reference sequence). The CDR3 DNA follows: TGTGCCAGTACCACCTTGACAGGGGGTAATCAGCCCCAGCATTTT. As protein: CASTTLTGGNQPQHF. The full variable domain, with the rest looked up from reference TRBV19 and TRBJ1-5, is DGGITQSPKYLFRKEGQNVTLSCEQNLNHDAMYWYRQDPGQGLRLIYYSQIVNDFQKGDIAEGYSVSREKKESFPLTVTSAQKNPTAFYLCASTTLTGGNQPQHFGDGTRLSIL.

This clone showed up just a few times. This sequence joins TRBV7-9 and TRBJ1-2, with D possibly being TRBD1 (6 bases). Germline V gene sequence: CDR1 SEHNR, CDR2 FQNEAQ (reference sequence). V lost 5 bases, J lost 0 bases, and 16 bases lay in between. The CDR3 contains 16 residues. CDR3 coding DNA: TGTGCCAGCAGCCCCGAGTCGCGGACAGCTAACTATGGCTACACCTTC. As protein: CASSPESRTANYGYTF.

This rearrangement joins TRBV11-2 to TRBJ2-3, with D maybe TRBD2 (5 bases). Trimming took off 0 bases at V and 3 bases at J, with 7 bases between the two ends. The CDR3 extends over 14 amino acids. Germline V CDR1 and CDR2: SGHAT, FQNNGV. This CDR3 reads CASSLELATDTQYF. CDR3 sequence (DNA): TGTGCCAGCAGCTTAGAGCTAGCTACAGATACGCAGTATTTT.

This clone was detected only a few times. The chain recombines TRBV19 with TRBJ2-2; TRBD2 might be the D (6 bases). Germline V lookup: CDR1 LNHDA, CDR2 SQIVND (reference sequence). This CDR3 region has 15 residues. V gave up 3 bases and J gave up 3 bases, with 11 bases separating them. The DNA for the CDR3 is TGTGCCAGTAGTATCGGAGGGAGCTACACCGGGGAGCTGTTTTTT. This codes for CASSIGGSYTGELFF.

The chain employs TRBV5-1 and TRBJ2-7; no clear D gene. There are 13 residues in the CDR3. Germline-derived CDR1 and CDR2 are SGHRS and YFSETQ. V was pared by 1 base and J by 2 bases, with 7 bases between. CDR3 bases: TGCGCCAGCAGCTTGCTGCAGGCCTACGAGCAGTACTTC. Translating it yields CASSLLQAYEQYF.